The following is a TCR beta chain sequence with its context. It has no known antigen specificity. No quality values exist for individual bases; no much larger clone is one base distant. These data come from a study of OX40 agonist ivuxolimab in advanced cancers. At the level of the whole study: Ivuxolimab was a fully human IgG2 agonistic monoclonal antibody targeting the costimulatory receptor OX40 (CD134). Intravenous ivuxolimab was administered to patients every 2 weeks at six dose levels: 0.01, 0.1, 0.3, 1.5, 3 and 10 mg/kg. Of the approximately 54 dose-escalation patients, hepatocellular carcinoma was present in approximately 20, melanoma in approximately 15, renal cell carcinoma in 9 and head and neck cancer in 9. The dose-escalation cohort was roughly 87% male with a mean age of about 58 years, ranging from roughly 23 to 90. Patients were allowed to have had prior anti-PD-1, anti-PD-L1 or anti-CTLA-4 therapy, and around 40% of the dose-escalation patients had previously received checkpoint inhibitors. Partial responses occurred in three dose-escalation patients, of whom one had hepatocellular carcinoma and two had cutaneous melanoma. Peripheral TCRbeta sequencing was intended to test whether TCR sequence diversity was altered and clonal T-cell expansion was caused by ivuxolimab. The paper covers the monotherapy dose-escalation part of the phase I ivuxolimab trial, which included N ≈ 54 patients.

V is pruned by 5 bases and J by 2 bases, leaving 10 bases of the junction without a gene match. In the germline V gene, CDR1 corresponds to SGHTA and CDR2 to FQGNSA. Counted from cysteine to phenylalanine, this CDR3 has 16 amino acids. The retained sequence is limited to the CDR3, 48 bases, with the frame set at the first base. Patients with a history of autoimmune disease or receiving systemic immunosuppression were excluded from the trial. In every dose cohort, peripheral blood was drawn for TCR sequencing at baseline, cycle 4 day 1, and cycle 7 day 1. The samples were drawn from a first-in-human, open-label, multicenter phase I dose-escalation trial of ivuxolimab. Adults with locally advanced or metastatic melanoma, renal cell, hepatocellular, or head and neck squamous cell carcinoma were enrolled in the trial. Before TCR sequencing, CD4+ T cells and CD8+ T cells from peripheral blood were sorted into separate populations.

Paper-wide results and their limitations: On average, CD8+ T cells showed more expanded clones than CD4+ T cells after ivuxolimab. The antigen specificity of the clonally expanded peripheral T cells was not determined. Partial responders in the 0.1-3.0 mg/kg groups had among the lowest normalized peripheral clonal expansion, especially among CD8+ T cells. Low levels of normalized T-cell clonal expansion were also shown by some nonresponding patients. Clonal expansion of both CD4+ and CD8+ blood T cells was observed from baseline to week 6 at doses 0.1 to 3.0 mg/kg.

Genomic DNA was extracted from sorted cells for sequencing of the TCRbeta CDR3 region. The immunoSEQ Assay was used to sequence the TCRbeta CDR3 regions. What TCRdb holds here is the immuneACCESS table cut down to in-frame rearrangements. Part of the clones is not present; checked against another copy, under half of the missing clones reflect an unresolved V gene, and the others are unexplained. This sample is represented by over 60,000 clones; about 91% of them were singletons. In total, the top ten clones hold 0.3% to 0.45% of the sample. The sequences come from CD4+ or CD8+ T cells sorted from blood, collected in a trial of the OX40 agonist ivuxolimab. Recombination connected TRBV7-2 to TRBJ2-7; the junction holds 9 bases that match TRBD1. This TCR derives from an adult with an advanced solid tumor such as melanoma, head and neck, liver or kidney cancer. The CDR3 region reads CASSLQRGQGTYEQYF. The nucleotide sequence is TGTGCCAGCAGCCTACAAAGAGGACAGGGGACCTACGAGCAGTACTTC.